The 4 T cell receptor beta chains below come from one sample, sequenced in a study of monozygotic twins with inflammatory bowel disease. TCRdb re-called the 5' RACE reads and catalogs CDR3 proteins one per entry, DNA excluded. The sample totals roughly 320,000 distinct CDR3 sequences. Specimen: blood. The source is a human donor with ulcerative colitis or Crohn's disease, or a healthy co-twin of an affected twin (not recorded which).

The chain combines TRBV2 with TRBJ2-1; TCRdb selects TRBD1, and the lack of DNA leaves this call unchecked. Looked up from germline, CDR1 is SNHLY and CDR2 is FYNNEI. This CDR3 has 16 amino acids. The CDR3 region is CASSNLDRGQDNEQFF.

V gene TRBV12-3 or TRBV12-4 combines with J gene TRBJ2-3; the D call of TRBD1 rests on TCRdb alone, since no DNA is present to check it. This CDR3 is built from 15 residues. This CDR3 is CASSLAGRGSDTQYF.

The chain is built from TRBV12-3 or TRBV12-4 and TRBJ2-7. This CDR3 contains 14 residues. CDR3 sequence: CASSLIGYSYEQYF.

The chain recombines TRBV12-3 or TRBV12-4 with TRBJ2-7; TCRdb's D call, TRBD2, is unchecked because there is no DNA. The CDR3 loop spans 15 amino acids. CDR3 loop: CASSFEQGPSYEQYF.